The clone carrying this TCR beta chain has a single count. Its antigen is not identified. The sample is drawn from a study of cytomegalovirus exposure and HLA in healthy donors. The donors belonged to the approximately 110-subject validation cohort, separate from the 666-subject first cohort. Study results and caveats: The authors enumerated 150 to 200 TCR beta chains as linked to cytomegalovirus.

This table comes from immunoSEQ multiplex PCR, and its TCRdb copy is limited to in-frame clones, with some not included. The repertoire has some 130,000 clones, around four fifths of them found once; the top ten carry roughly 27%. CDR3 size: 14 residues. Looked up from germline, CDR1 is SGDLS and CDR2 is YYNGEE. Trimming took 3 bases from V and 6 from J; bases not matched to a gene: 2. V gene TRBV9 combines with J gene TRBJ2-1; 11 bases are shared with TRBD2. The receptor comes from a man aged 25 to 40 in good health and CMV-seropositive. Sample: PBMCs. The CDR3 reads CASSGSGGANEQFF. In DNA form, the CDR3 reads TGTGCCAGCAGCGGTAGCGGGGGGGCCAATGAGCAGTTCTTC.